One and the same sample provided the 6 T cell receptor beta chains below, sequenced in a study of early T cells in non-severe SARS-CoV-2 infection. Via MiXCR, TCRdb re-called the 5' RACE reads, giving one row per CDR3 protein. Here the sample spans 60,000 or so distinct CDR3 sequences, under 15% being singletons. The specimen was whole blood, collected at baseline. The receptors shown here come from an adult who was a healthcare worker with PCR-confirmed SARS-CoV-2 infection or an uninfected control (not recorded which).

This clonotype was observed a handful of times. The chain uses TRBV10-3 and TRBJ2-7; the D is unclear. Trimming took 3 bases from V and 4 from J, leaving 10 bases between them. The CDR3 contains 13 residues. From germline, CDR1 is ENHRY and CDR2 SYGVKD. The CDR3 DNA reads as TGTGCCATCAGTGAACAACAGAAGTACGAGCAGTACTTC. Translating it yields CAISEQQKYEQYF.

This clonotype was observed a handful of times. CDR3 coding DNA: TGTGCCAGCAGCCAAGCTACCCTAGCGGGGGCTTCCTCCTACGAGCAGTACTTC. Translated: CASSQATLAGASSYEQYF. The genes are TRBV4-2 and TRBJ2-7; TRBD2 agrees at 10 bases. The V segment lost 1 base and the J segment 0 bases; nucleotides outside the gene matches: 9. Germline V lookup: CDR1 LGHNA, CDR2 YNFKEQ. The CDR3 sequence is 18 residues long.

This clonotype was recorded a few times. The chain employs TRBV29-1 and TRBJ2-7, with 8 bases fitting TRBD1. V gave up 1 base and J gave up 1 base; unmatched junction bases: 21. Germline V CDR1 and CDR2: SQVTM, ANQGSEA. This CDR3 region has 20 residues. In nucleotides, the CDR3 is TGCAGCGTTGAAGGGCGGGTTGGGTCCCCCGACAGGGGCTCTTCCTACGAGCAGTACTTC. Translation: CSVEGRVGSPDRGSSYEQYF.

Here the CDR3 reads CASSADWTTSDTQYF. CDR3 nucleotide sequence: TGTGCCAGCAGCGCCGACTGGACTACATCAGATACGCAGTATTTT. The chain recombines TRBV9 with TRBJ2-3; D is possibly TRBD2 (6 bases). The CDR3 sequence is 15 residues long. Germline lookup yields CDR1 SGDLS and CDR2 YYNGEE. The ends were cut back, 3 bases at V and 4 bases at J, with 15 bases in the middle.

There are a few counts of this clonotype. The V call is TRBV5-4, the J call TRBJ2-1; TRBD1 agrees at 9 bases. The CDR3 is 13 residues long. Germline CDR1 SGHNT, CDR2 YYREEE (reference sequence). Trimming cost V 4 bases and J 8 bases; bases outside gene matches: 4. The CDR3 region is CASSGDRADEQFF. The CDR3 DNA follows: TGTGCCAGCAGCGGGGACAGGGCCGATGAGCAGTTCTTC.

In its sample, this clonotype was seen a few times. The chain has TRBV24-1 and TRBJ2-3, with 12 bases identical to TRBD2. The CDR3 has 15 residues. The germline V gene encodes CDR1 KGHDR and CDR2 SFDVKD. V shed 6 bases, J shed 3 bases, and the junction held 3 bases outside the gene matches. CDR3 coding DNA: TGTGCCACCAGTTCTAGCGGGGGGGCAACAGATACGCAGTATTTT. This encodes CATSSSGGATDTQYF.